These T cell receptor beta chains were read from a single sample in a study of blood T cells in healthy people across ages. TCRdb redid the calling of the 5' RACE reads with MiXCR, one entry per CDR3 protein. The profile shows more than 900,000 distinct CDR3 sequences, roughly a quarter of them singletons. These data were also filed under a second study, of T cells of mothers and their children.

The sequenced material came from blood. These TCRs come from a girl aged 2-10 years in good health. Both conserved end residues are part of each CDR3. A D gene is named only where the DNA matches it firmly. Only part of the rows carry a size: once, few, many, or a class if the clone is expanded.

V,size,D,J,DNA,CDR3
TRBV5-1,few,-,TRBJ2-5,TGCGCCAGCAGCCAAGCGTTAAGTAACAGGGAGCAGTACTTC,CASSQALSNREQYF
TRBV5-6,few,TRBD2,TRBJ2-7,TGTGCCAGCAGCTTGAGTCTAGCGGGATACAGCTCCTACGAGCAGTACTTC,CASSLSLAGYSSYEQYF
TRBV7-2,-,-,TRBJ2-3,TGTGCCAGCAGCTTGAGGACTTTCGCAGATACGCAGTATTTT,CASSLRTFADTQYF
TRBV4-2,-,TRBD2,TRBJ2-2,TGTGCCAGCAGCCCCGGGAGGATCTGGACCGGGGAGCTGTTTTTT,CASSPGRIWTGELFF
TRBV6-2/TRBV6-3,-,-,TRBJ1-2,TGTGCCAGCAGGCCCACAGCGGACTATGGCTACACCTTC,CASRPTADYGYTF
TRBV7-9,-,-,TRBJ2-2,TGTGCCAGCACCGCCGGGTCATTCGGGGAGCTGTTTTTT,CASTAGSFGELFF
TRBV11-1,-,-,TRBJ2-2,TGTGCCAGCAGCTCAGCCGGGACTCCCGGGGGGGAGCTGTTTTTT,CASSSAGTPGGELFF
TRBV6-5,-,-,TRBJ2-5,TGTGCCAGCCGATCGACCTCCTGGGGGACCCAGTACTTC,CASRSTSWGTQYF
TRBV29-1,few,-,TRBJ1-1,TGCAGCGTACTACGTCCGATCAACACTGAAGCTTTCTTT,CSVLRPINTEAFF
TRBV10-3,-,-,TRBJ1-1,TGTGCCATCGGCGCGGTGTACACTGAAGCTTTCTTT,CAIGAVYTEAFF
TRBV7-2,-,-,TRBJ1-1,TGTGTCAGCAGCTTAGGGGCAGAAGCTTTCTTT,CVSSLGAEAFF
TRBV27,-,-,TRBJ2-4,TGTGCCAGCAGCCCTTTGGGCCTCCTAGCCAAAAACATTCAGTACTTC,CASSPLGLLAKNIQYF
TRBV6-4,-,TRBD2,TRBJ2-5,TGTGCCAGCAAATACAAGGGACTAGCGGGGGAAGAGACCCAGTACTTC,CASKYKGLAGEETQYF
TRBV12-3/TRBV12-4,-,TRBD1,TRBJ2-5,TGTGCCAGCACCGAAACAGGGGGGCGCAGTAAAGAGACCCAGTACTTC,CASTETGGRSKETQYF
TRBV29-1,few,-,TRBJ2-1,TGCAGCGTACAATCGGGGCAGCCCTACAATGAGCAGTTCTTC,CSVQSGQPYNEQFF
TRBV28,few,TRBD2,TRBJ2-1,TGTGCCAGCAAGGTAACTTTAGCGGGAGAGTCCTACAATGAGCAGTTCTTC,CASKVTLAGESYNEQFF
TRBV7-2,few,-,TRBJ2-6,TGTGCCAGCGAAGCCCTCTCTGGGGCCAACGTCCTGACTTTC,CASEALSGANVLTF
TRBV11-2,few,-,TRBJ1-1,TGTGCCAGCAGCCCGGGGGGTAAGGCTGAAGCTTTCTTT,CASSPGGKAEAFF
TRBV6-6,-,TRBD1,TRBJ2-7,TGTGCCAGCAGTTACCGGACAGGGACCTACGAGCAGTACTTC,CASSYRTGTYEQYF
TRBV3-1,-,-,TRBJ2-1,TGTGCCAGCAGCCAAGCTTTTAGTGGGAATGAGCAGTTCTTC,CASSQAFSGNEQFF
TRBV20-1,few,-,TRBJ2-5,TGCAGTGCTAGCTTCGGTGAAGGGGGAGGTCGAGAGACCCAGTACTTC,CSASFGEGGGRETQYF
TRBV29-1,-,-,TRBJ1-1,TGCAGCGTTGAAACAGGGAGGTGGCCTGAAGCTTTCTTT,CSVETGRWPEAFF
TRBV24-1,many,-,TRBJ2-1,TGTGCCACCAGGTCCCCCGACAATGAGCAGTTCTTC,CATRSPDNEQFF
TRBV11-2,few,-,TRBJ2-7,TGTGCCAGCAGCTTCGATCCCGGCACGGTGCCGTACTTC,CASSFDPGTVPYF
TRBV7-9,-,TRBD1,TRBJ2-1,TGTGCCAGCACCGATGACAGGGACTACAATGAGCAGTTCTTC,CASTDDRDYNEQFF
TRBV7-9,-,-,TRBJ2-7,TGTGCCAGCAGCCCCCTGATATGGACAGACCCCTACGAGCAGTACTTC,CASSPLIWTDPYEQYF
TRBV5-8,-,-,TRBJ2-5,TGTGCCAGCAGCTTGTGGCGGGGCCGCTTCTACCGGGAGACCCAGTACTTC,CASSLWRGRFYRETQYF
TRBV25-1,few,-,TRBJ1-4,TGTGCCAGCAGTGAGGTACAGGGCGGGGGCGAAAAACTGTTTTTT,CASSEVQGGGEKLFF
TRBV18,few,-,TRBJ1-2,TGTGCCAGCTCACCACCACGCGCAGGCTATGGCTACACCTTC,CASSPPRAGYGYTF
TRBV5-1,few,-,TRBJ1-1,TGCGCCAGCAGCTCCCCGTACGGAGAAGATGCTTTCTTT,CASSSPYGEDAFF
TRBV5-1,-,-,TRBJ2-7,TGCGCCAGCAGCTTGGAGGGTAGCCTACTCTCCTACGAGCAGTACTTC,CASSLEGSLLSYEQYF
TRBV11-2,-,-,TRBJ2-7,TGTGCCAGCAGCTTCCCCCTCAGAAACGAGCAGTACTTC,CASSFPLRNEQYF
TRBV29-1,-,-,TRBJ1-1,TGCAGCGCGCAGGACGGCCAGAACACTGAAGCTTTCTTT,CSAQDGQNTEAFF
TRBV28,-,TRBD1,TRBJ2-7,TGTGCCAGCAGTACCCGACAGGGTAAGGTCTACGAGCAGTACTTC,CASSTRQGKVYEQYF
TRBV6-5,few,-,TRBJ2-7,TGTGCCACGGAGGACCGGGACGTCCCTCGGGCGCAGTACTTC,CATEDRDVPRAQYF
TRBV11-2,once,-,TRBJ2-4,TGTGCCAGCAGCTCTCCTCGACAGGCCAGAACTAAAAACATTCAGTACTTC,CASSSPRQARTKNIQYF